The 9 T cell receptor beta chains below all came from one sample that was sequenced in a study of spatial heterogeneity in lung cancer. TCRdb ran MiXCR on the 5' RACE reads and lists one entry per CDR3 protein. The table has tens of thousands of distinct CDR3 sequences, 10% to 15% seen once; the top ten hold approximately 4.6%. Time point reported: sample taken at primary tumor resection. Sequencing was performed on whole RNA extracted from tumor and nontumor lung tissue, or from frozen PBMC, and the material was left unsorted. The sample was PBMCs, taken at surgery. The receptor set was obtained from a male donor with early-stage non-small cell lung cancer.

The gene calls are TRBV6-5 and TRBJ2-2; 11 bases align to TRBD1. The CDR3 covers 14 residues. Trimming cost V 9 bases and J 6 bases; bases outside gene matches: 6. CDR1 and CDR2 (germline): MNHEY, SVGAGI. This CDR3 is CASARDRGSGELFF. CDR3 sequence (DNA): TGTGCCAGTGCCCGGGACAGGGGGTCCGGGGAGCTGTTTTTT.

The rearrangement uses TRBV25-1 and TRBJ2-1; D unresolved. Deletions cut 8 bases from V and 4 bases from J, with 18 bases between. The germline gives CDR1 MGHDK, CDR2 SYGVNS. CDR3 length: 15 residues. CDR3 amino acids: CASAPTQTPYNEQFF. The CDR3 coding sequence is TGTGCCAGCGCGCCTACTCAAACCCCTTACAATGAGCAGTTCTTC.

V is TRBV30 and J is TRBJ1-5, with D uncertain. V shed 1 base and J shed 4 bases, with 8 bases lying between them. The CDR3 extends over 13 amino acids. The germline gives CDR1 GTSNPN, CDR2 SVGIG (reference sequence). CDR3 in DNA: TGTGCCTGGAGTGGAAAGCAGAATCAGCCCCAGCATTTT. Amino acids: CAWSGKQNQPQHF.

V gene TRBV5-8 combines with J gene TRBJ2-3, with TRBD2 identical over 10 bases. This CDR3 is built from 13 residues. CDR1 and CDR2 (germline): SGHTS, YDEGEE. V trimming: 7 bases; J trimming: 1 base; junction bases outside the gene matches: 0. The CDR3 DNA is TGTGCCAGCGGGACTAGCGGCACAGATACGCAGTATTTT. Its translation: CASGTSGTDTQYF.

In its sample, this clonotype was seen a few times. In DNA, the CDR3 is TGCAGCGGTAGACAGGGCGTCGACGAGCAGTACTTC. It specifies CSGRQGVDEQYF. The chain combines TRBV29-1 with TRBJ2-7; TRBD1 aligns across 7 bases. This CDR3 comprises 12 residues. Unmatched junction bases numbered 8, after V lost 7 bases and J lost 5 bases. The V gene's germline CDR1 is SQVTM and CDR2 ANQGSEA.

The CDR3 reads CASIGAGSYTF. The CDR3 DNA sequence: TGTGCCAGCATAGGTGCCGGGAGCTACACCTTC. This chain joins TRBV6-1 and TRBJ1-2, with no clear D. The CDR3 consists of 11 residues. Trimming pared 7 bases from V and 9 bases from J, leaving 12 bases between. Germline V gene data show CDR1 as MNHNS and CDR2 as SASEGT.

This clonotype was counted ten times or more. As DNA, the CDR3 is TGTGCCAGCAGCGTAGCGGAGGGGGCGGGTAATTCACCCCTCCACTTT. This encodes CASSVAEGAGNSPLHF. The chain has TRBV9 and TRBJ1-6; 7 nucleotides align to TRBD1. The CDR3 contains 16 residues. From germline, CDR1 is SGDLS and CDR2 YYNGEE. Trimming cost V 0 bases and J 6 bases; bases outside gene matches: 6.

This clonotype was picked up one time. The CDR3 bases are TGCAGCGTTGACCTCGCTAGCGCAGGAGAGACCCAGTACTTC. It is translated as CSVDLASAGETQYF. The chain has TRBV29-1 and TRBJ2-5; TRBD2 is a possible D gene (6 bases). This CDR3 contains 14 residues. V shed 3 bases and J shed 4 bases, with 15 bases lying between them. Looked up from germline, CDR1 is SQVTM and CDR2 is ANQGSEA.

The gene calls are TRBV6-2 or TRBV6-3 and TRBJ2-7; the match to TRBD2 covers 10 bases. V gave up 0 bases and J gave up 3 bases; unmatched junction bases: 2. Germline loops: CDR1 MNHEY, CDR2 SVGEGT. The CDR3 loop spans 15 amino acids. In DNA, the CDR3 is TGTGCCAGCAGTTACTCGGGGACTAGCGACTACGAGCAGTACTTC. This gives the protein CASSYSGTSDYEQYF.